This T cell receptor (beta chain) is from a study of blood T cell repertoires in COVID-19. Germline values: CDR1 SGHVS, CDR2 FQNEAQ. The CDR3 is made up of 16 amino acids. The V gene end was trimmed by 6 bases and the J gene end by 0 bases; junction bases not matched to a gene: 3. The protocol was immunoSEQ multiplex PCR, while the TCRdb copy is restricted to in-frame clones and leaves out a portion. The sample lists some 150,000 clones; approximately 80% were seen once. The rearrangement links TRBV7-8 to TRBJ2-1, with 12 nucleotides matching TRBD2. The clonotype comes from a human donor in a cohort sampled during active COVID-19. The sequenced material came from peripheral blood. CDR3 nucleotide sequence: TGTGCCAGCAGGCTAGCGGGGGGGAGCTCCTACAATGAGCAGTTCTTC. It specifies CASRLAGGSSYNEQFF.